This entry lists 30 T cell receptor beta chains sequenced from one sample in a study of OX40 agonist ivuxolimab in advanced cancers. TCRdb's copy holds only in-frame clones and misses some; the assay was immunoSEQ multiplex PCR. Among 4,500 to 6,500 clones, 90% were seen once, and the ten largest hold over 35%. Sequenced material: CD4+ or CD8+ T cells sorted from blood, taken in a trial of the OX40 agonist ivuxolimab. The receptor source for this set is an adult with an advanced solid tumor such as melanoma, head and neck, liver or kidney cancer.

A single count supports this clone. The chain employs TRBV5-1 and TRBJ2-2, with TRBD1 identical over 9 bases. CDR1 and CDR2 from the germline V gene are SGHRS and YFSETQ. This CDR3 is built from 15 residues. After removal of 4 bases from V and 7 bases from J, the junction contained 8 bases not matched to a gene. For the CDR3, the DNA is TGCGCCAGCAGCGGGGGGACAGGGTTGATCGGGGAGCTGTTTTTT. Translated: CASSGGTGLIGELFF.

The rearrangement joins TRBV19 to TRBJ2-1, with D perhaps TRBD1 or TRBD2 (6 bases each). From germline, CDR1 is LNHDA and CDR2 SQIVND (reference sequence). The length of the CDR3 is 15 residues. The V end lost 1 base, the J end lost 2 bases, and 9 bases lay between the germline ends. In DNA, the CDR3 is TGTGCCAGTAGTATAGGGGGGGCACCCTACAATGAGCAGTTCTTC. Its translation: CASSIGGAPYNEQFF.

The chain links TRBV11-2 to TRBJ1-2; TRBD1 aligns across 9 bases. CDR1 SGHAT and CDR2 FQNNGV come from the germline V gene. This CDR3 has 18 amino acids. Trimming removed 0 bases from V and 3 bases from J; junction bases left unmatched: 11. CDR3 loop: CASSLEPPTGGADYGYTF. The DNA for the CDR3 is TGTGCCAGCAGCTTAGAACCCCCCACAGGGGGCGCGGACTATGGCTACACCTTC.

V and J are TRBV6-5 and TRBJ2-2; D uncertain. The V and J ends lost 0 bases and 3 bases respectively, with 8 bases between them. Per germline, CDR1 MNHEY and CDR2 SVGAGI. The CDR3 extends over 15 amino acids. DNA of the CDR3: TGTGCCAGCAGTTACTCTCTAAAACACACCGGGGAGCTGTTTTTT. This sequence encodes CASSYSLKHTGELFF.

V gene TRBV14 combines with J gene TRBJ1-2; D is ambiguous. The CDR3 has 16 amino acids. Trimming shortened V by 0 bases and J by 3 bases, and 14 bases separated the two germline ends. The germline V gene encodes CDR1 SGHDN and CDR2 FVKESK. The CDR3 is CASSQDPKERDYGYTF. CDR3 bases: TGTGCCAGCAGCCAAGATCCTAAAGAGCGGGACTATGGCTACACCTTC.

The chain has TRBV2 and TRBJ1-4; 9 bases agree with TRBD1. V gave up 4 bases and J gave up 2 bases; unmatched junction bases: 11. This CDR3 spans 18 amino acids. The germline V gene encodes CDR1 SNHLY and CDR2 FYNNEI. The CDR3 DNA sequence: TGTGCCAGCAGTGGAGTCGCGGGACAGGGATACACTAATGAAAAACTGTTTTTT. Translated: CASSGVAGQGYTNEKLFF.

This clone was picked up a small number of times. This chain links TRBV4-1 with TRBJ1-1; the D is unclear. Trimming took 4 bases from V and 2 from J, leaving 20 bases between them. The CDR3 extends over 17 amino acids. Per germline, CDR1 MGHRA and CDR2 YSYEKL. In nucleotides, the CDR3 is TGCGCCAGCAGCCCCCTGGTGGGCAGCCGTTTTAACACTGAAGCTTTCTTT. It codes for CASSPLVGSRFNTEAFF.

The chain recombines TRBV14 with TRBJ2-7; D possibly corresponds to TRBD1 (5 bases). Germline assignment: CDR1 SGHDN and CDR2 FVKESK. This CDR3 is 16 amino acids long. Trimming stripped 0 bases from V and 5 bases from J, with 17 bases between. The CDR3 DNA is TGTGCCAGCAGCCAAGATATGGCAGGGATCGTCAACGAGCAGTACTTC. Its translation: CASSQDMAGIVNEQYF.

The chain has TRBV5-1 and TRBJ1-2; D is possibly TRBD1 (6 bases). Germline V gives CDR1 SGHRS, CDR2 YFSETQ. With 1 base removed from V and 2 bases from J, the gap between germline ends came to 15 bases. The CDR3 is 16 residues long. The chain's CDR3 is CASSLSGEKGNYGYTF. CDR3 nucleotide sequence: TGCGCCAGCAGCTTGTCAGGGGAGAAAGGGAACTATGGCTACACCTTC.

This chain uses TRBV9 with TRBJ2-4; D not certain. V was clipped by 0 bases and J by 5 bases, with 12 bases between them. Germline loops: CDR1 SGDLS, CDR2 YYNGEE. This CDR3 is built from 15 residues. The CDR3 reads CASSVDPLMENIQYF. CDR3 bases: TGTGCCAGCAGCGTAGACCCCCTCATGGAAAACATTCAGTACTTC.

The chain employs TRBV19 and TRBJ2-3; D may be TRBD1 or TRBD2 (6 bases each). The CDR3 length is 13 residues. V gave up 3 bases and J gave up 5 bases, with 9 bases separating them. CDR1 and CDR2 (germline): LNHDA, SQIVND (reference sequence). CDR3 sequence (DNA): TGTGCCAGTAGTATCGGGGGCGGAGATACGCAGTATTTT. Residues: CASSIGGGDTQYF.

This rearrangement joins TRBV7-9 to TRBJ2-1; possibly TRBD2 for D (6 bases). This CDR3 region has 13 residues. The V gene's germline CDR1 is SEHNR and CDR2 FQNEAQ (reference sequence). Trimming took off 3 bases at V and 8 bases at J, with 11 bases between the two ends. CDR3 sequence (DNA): TGTGCCAGCAGCTTTGGAGGGAGCGATGAGCAGTTCTTC. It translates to CASSFGGSDEQFF. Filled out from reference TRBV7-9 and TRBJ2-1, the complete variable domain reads DTGVSQNPRHKITKRGQNVTFRCDPISEHNRLYWYRQTLGQGPEFLTYFQNEAQLEKSRLLSDRFSAERPKGSFSTLEIQRTEQGDSAMYLCASSFGGSDEQFFGPGTRLTVL.

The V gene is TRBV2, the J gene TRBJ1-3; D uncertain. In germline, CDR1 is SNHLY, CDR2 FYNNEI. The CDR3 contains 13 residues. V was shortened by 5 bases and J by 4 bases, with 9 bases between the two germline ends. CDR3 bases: TGTGCCAGCAGTTATACTGAGGGAAACACCATATATTTT. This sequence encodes CASSYTEGNTIYF.

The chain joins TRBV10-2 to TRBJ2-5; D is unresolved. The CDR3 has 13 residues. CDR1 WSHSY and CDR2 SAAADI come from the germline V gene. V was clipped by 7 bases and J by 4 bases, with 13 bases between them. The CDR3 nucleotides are TGCGCCAGCACGGAAGGGTTCGGAGAGACCCAGTACTTC. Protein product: CASTEGFGETQYF.

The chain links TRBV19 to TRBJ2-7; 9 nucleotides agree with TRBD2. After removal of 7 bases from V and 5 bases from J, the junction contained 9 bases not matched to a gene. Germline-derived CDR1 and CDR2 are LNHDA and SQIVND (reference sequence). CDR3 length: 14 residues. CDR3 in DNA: TGTGCCAGTACTGGAGCGGGAGGAACGGACGAGCAGTACTTC. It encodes CASTGAGGTDEQYF.

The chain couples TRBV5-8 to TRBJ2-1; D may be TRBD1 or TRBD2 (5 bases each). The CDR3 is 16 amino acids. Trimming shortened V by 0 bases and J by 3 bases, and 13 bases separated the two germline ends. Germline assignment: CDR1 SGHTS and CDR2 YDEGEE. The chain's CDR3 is CASSLGGIFYYNEQFF. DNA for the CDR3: TGTGCCAGCAGCTTGGGGGGGATCTTTTACTACAATGAGCAGTTCTTC.

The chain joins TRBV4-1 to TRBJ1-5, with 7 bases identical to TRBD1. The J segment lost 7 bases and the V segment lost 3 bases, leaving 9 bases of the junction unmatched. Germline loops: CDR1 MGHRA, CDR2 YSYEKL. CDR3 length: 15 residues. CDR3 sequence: CASSHPTGTDQPQHF. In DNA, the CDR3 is TGCGCCAGCAGCCACCCGACAGGGACCGACCAGCCCCAGCATTTT.

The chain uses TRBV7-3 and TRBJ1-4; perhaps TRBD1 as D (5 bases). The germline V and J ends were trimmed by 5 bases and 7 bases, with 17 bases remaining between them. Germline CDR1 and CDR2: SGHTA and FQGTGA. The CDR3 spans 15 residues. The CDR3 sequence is CASSARTRVREKLFF. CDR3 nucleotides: TGTGCCAGCAGCGCCCGGACAAGGGTCCGTGAAAAACTGTTTTTT.

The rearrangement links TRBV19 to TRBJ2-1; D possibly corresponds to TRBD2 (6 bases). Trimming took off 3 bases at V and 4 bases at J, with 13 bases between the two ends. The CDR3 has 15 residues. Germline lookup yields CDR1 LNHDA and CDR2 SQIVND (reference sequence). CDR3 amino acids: CASSILAETYNEQFF. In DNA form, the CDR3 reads TGTGCCAGTAGTATCTTAGCGGAGACGTACAATGAGCAGTTCTTC.

The CDR3 sequence is CASSLDAGGTTDTQYF. The CDR3, as DNA: TGTGCCAGCAGCTTAGATGCGGGGGGGACCACAGATACGCAGTATTTT. The chain is built from TRBV7-9 and TRBJ2-3, with 9 bases aligning to TRBD2. Germline V CDR1 and CDR2: SEHNR, FQNEAQ (reference sequence). J gave up 2 bases and V 1 base, and 4 bases lay outside the gene matches. CDR3 length: 16 residues. The variable domain in full, completed from reference TRBV7-9 and TRBJ2-3, reads DTGVSQNPRHKITKRGQNVTFRCDPISEHNRLYWYRQTLGQGPEFLTYFQNEAQLEKSRLLSDRFSAERPKGSFSTLEIQRTEQGDSAMYLCASSLDAGGTTDTQYFGPGTRLTVL.

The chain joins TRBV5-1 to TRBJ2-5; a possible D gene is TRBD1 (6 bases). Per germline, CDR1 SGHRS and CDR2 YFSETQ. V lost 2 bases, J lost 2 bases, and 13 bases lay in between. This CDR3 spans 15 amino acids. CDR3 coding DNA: TGCGCCAGCAGCTTAGGGTTCAGGGGACAAGAGACCCAGTACTTC. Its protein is CASSLGFRGQETQYF. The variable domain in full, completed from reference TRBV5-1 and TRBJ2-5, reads KAGVTQTPRYLIKTRGQQVTLSCSPISGHRSVSWYQQTPGQGLQFLFEYFSETQRNKGNFPGRFSGRQFSNSRSEMNVSTLELGDSALYLCASSLGFRGQETQYFGPGTRLLVL.

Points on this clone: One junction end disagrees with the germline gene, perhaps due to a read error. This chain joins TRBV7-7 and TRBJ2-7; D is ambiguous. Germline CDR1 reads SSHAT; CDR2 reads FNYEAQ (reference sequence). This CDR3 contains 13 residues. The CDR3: CASSPESSYEQYF. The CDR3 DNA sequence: TGTGCTAGCAGCCCGGAATCGTCCTACGAGCAGTACTTC. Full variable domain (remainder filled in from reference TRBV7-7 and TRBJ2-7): GAGVSQSPRYKVTKRGQDVTLRCDPISSHATLYWYQQALGQGPEFLTYFNYEAQPDKSGLPSDRFSAERPEGSISTLTIQRTEQRDSAMYRCASSPESSYEQYFGPGTRLTVT.

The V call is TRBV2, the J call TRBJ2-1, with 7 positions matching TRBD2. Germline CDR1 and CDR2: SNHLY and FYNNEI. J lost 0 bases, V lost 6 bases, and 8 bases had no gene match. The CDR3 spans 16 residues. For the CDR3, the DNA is TGTGCCAGCAGCCCTACTAGCGAGAGCTCCTACAATGAGCAGTTCTTC. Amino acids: CASSPTSESSYNEQFF.

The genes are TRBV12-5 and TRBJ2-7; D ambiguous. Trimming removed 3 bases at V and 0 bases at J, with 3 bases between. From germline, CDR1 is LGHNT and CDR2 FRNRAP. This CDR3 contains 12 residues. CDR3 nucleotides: TGTGCTAGTGGTTTCGTCTCCTACGAGCAGTACTTC. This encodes CASGFVSYEQYF.

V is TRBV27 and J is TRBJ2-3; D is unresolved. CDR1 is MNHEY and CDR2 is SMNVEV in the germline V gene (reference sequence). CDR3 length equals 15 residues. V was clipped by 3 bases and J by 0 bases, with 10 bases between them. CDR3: CASSFLADSTDTQYF. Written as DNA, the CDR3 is TGTGCCAGCAGTTTTCTCGCGGATAGCACAGATACGCAGTATTTT.

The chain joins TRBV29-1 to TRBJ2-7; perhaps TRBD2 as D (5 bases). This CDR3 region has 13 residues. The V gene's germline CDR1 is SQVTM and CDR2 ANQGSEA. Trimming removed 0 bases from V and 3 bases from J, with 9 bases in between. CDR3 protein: CSVEDGSDYEQYF. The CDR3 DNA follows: TGCAGCGTTGAAGATGGTAGCGACTACGAGCAGTACTTC.

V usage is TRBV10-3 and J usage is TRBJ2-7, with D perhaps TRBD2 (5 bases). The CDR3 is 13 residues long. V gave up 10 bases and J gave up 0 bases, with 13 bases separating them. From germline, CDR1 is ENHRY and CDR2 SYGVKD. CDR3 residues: CANSEAPSYEQYF. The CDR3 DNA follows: TGTGCCAATAGCGAGGCCCCCTCCTACGAGCAGTACTTC.

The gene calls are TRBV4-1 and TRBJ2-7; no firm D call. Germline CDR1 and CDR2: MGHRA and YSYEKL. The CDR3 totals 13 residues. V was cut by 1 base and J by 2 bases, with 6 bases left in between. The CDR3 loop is CASSQGTTYEQYF. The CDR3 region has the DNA TGCGCCAGCAGCCAAGGAACCACCTACGAGCAGTACTTC.

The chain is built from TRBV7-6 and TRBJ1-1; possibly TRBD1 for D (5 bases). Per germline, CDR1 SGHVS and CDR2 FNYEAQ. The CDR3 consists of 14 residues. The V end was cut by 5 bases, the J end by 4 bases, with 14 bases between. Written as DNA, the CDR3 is TGTGCCAGCAGCCCGGGGGGTCCCGCCACTGAAGCTTTCTTT. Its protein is CASSPGGPATEAFF. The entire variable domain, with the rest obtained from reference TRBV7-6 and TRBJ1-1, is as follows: GAGVSQSPRYKVTKRGQDVALRCDPISGHVSLYWYRQALGQGPEFLTYFNYEAQQDKSGLPNDRFSAERPEGSISTLTIQRTEQRDSAMYRCASSPGGPATEAFFGQGTRLTVV.

CDR3 in DNA: TGTGCCAGCAGTAGAAGGACAGGGGTAGGCAATGAGCAGTTCTTC. The encoded protein is CASSRRTGVGNEQFF. The chain carries TRBV21-1 and TRBJ2-1; TRBD1 is the table's D call and was not checked against the DNA. TRBV21-1 is a listed pseudogene. This CDR3 has 15 residues.